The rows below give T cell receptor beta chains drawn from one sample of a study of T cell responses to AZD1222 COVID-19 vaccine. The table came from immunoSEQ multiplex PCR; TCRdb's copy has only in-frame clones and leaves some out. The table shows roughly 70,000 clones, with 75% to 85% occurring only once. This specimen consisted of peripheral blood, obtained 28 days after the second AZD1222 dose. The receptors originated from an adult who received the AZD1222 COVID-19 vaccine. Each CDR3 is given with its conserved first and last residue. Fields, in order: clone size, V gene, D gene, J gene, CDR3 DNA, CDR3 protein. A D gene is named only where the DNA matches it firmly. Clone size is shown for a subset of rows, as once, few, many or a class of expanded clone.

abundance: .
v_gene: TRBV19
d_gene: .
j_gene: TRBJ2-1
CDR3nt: TGTGCCAGTAGTATCTCCGCGTTCTACAATGAGCAGTTCTTC
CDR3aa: CASSISAFYNEQFF

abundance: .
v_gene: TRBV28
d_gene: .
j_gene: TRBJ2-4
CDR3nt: TGTGCCAGCGGATCAATAGCCAAAAACATTCAGTACTTC
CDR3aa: CASGSIAKNIQYF

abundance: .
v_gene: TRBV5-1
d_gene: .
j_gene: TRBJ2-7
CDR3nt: TGCGCCAGCAGCCCGTTAGGCTACGAGCAGTACTTC
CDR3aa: CASSPLGYEQYF

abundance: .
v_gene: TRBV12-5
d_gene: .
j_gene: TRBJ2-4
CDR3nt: TGTGCTAGTGGCCCCGGGACAAAAAACATTCAGTACTTC
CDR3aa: CASGPGTKNIQYF

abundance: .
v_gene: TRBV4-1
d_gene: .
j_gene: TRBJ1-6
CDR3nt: TGCGCCAGCAGCCAAGTCGAGGTCCACTATAATTCACCCCTCCACTTT
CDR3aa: CASSQVEVHYNSPLHF

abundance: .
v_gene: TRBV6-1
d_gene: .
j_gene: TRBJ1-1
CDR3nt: TGTGCCAGCAGTGAAGTCGGCACTGAAGCTTTCTTT
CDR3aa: CASSEVGTEAFF

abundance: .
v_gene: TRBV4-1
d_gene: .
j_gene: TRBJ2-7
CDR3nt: TGCGCCAGCAGCCACCAGGGTTACGAGCAGTACTTC
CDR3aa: CASSHQGYEQYF

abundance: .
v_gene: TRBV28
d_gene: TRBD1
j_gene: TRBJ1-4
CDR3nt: TGTGCCAGCAGTTTCCCCGTCGGGGCAGGGGGCGGTGAAAAACTGTTTTTT
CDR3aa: CASSFPVGAGGGEKLFF

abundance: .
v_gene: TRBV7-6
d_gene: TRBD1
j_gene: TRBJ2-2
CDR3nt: TGTGCCAGCAGCTTACGGACAGGGGTCGAGCGGGAGCTGTTTTTT
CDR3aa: CASSLRTGVERELFF

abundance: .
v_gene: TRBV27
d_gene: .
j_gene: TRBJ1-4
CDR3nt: TGTGCCAGCACCCACCTCCGACGGGCAGGGGAAGAAAAACTGTTTTTT
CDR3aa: CASTHLRRAGEEKLFF

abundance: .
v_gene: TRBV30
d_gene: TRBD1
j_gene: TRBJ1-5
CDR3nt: TGTGCCTTCAAGACAGGGGGTGGTCAGCCCCAGCATTTT
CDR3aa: CAFKTGGGQPQHF

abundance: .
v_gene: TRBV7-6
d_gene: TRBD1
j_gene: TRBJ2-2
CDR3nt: TGTGCCAGCAGTCCCACGACCGGGACAGCGAACACCGGGGAGCTGTTTTTT
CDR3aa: CASSPTTGTANTGELFF

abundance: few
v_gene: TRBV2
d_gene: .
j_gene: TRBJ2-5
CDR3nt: TGTGCCAGCAGTGAATCTAGCAGGGAGACCCAGTACTTC
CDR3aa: CASSESSRETQYF

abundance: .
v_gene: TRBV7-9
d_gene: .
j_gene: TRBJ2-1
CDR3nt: TGTGCCAGCAGCTTAGTTTGGGACATCGATTTTTCCCATGAGCAGTTCTTC
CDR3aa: CASSLVWDIDFSHEQFF

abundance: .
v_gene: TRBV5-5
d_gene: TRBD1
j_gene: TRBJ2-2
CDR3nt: TGTGCCAGCAGCGGAGACAGGGGGGCCGGGGAGCTGTTTTTT
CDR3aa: CASSGDRGAGELFF

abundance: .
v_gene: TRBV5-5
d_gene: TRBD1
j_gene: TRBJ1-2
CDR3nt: TGTGCCAGCAGCTTGGGGGGACAGGGTTATGGCTACACCTTC
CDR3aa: CASSLGGQGYGYTF

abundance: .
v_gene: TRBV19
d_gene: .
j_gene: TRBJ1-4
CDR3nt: TGTGCCAGTGGGCAGAATTTGATCAATGAAAAACTGTTTTTT
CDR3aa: CASGQNLINEKLFF

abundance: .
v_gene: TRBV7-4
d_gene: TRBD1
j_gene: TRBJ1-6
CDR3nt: TGTGCCAGCAGCTTAGGTGTGGACAGGGGTACCTATAATTCACCCCTCCACTTT
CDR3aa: CASSLGVDRGTYNSPLHF

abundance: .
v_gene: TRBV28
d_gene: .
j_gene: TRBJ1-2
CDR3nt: TGTGCCAGCAGTTTTCGTGGCTATGGCTACACCTTC
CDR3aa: CASSFRGYGYTF

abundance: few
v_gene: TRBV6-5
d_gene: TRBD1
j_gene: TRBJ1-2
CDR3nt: TGTGCCAGCACGAGACAGGGCTATGGCTACACCTTC
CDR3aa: CASTRQGYGYTF

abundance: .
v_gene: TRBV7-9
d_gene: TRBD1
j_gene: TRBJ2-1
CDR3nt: TGTGCCAGCAGCTTAGCTGGGACAGGGGAGTACAATGAGCAGTTCTTC
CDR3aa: CASSLAGTGEYNEQFF

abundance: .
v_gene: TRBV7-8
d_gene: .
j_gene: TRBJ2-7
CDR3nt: TGTGCCAGCAGCTTATTGGCCAAGGCCAGCTACGAGCAGTACTTC
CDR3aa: CASSLLAKASYEQYF

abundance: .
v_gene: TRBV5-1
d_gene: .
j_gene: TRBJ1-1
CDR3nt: TGCGCCAGCAGCGTGGCGAGGACCCGAAGGACTGAAGCTTTCTTT
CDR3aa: CASSVARTRRTEAFF

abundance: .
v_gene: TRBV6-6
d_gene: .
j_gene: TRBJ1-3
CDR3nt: TGTGCCAGCAAGGGGGTTTCTGGAAACACCATATATTTT
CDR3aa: CASKGVSGNTIYF

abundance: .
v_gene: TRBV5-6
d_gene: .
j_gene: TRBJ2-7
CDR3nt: TGTGCCAGCAGCTTGACCCCTTCCGACTACGAGCAGTACTTC
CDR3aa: CASSLTPSDYEQYF

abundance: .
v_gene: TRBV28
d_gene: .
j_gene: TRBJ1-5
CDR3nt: TGTGCCAGCAGTCTCGTTGGGGTGAGGGGTCGTGTCAATCAGCCCCAGCATTTT
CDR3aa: CASSLVGVRGRVNQPQHF

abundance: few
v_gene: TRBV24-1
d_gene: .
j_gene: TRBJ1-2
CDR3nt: TGTGCCACCAGTGATCCCGGGACGGTCTATGGCTACACCTTC
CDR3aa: CATSDPGTVYGYTF

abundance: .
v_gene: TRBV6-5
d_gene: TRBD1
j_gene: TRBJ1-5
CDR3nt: TGTGCCAGCAGAAAGACAGGGGACAATCAGCCCCAGCATTTT
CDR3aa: CASRKTGDNQPQHF

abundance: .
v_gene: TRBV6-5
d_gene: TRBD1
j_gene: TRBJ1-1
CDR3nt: TGTGCCAGCAGGCAAGGACAGGGGAACACTGAAGCTTTCTTT
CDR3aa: CASRQGQGNTEAFF

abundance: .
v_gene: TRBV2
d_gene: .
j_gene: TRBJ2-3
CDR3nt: TGTGCCAACAAACTAGCATTCGGCACAGATACGCAGTATTTT
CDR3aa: CANKLAFGTDTQYF

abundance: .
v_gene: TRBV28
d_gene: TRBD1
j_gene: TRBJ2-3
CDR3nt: TGTGCCAGCAGTTTACCACTGACAGGGACGTCCACAGATACGCAGTATTTT
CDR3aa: CASSLPLTGTSTDTQYF

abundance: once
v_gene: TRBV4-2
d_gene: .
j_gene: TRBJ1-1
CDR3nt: TGTGCCAGCAGCCAAGAGGTAAACACTGAAGCTTTCTTT
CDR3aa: CASSQEVNTEAFF

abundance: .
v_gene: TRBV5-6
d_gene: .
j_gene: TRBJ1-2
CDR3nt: TGTGCCAGCAGCTTACGGACAGCGATGAACTATGGCTACACCTTC
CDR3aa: CASSLRTAMNYGYTF

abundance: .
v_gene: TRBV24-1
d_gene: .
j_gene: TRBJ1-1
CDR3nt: TGTGCCACCAGTGAGGGGACCGGGCGCACAGCCGAATGGACTGAAGCTTTCTTT
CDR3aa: CATSEGTGRTAEWTEAFF

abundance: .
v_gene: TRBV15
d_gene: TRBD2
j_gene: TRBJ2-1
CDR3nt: TGTGCCACCAGCAGGCTAGCGGACGCCTACAATGAGCAGTTCTTC
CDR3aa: CATSRLADAYNEQFF

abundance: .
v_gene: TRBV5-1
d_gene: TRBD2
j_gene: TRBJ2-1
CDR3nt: TGCGCCAGCAGCTTAAGCGGGGGGGTTTACAATGAGCAGTTCTTC
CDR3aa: CASSLSGGVYNEQFF

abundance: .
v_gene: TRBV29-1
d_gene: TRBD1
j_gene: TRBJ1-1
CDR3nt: TGCAGCGGGATGACAGGGGCCAGGGGAACTGAAGCTTTCTTT
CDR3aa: CSGMTGARGTEAFF